The 27 T cell receptor beta chains below all came from one sample that was sequenced in a study of control samples from healthy donors and cancer patients. Repertoires were generated with immunoSEQ multiplex PCR, while TCRdb's copy carries only in-frame clones and drops some. The sample shows 60,000 to 85,000 clones, 92% of them seen only once. The material sequenced was blood. The receptor set was obtained from a woman in her sixties in good health.

The genes are TRBV4-1 and TRBJ2-3; a possible D gene is TRBD2 (6 bases). The V gene's germline CDR1 is MGHRA and CDR2 YSYEKL. CDR3 length: 15 residues. V lost 4 bases and J lost 0, with 11 bases in between. CDR3: CASSRDSPSTDTQYF. CDR3 sequence (DNA): TGCGCCAGCAGCCGGGACTCCCCGAGCACAGATACGCAGTATTTT.

The chain is built from TRBV5-1 and TRBJ2-2; D unresolved. The V end lost 0 bases, the J end lost 4 bases, and 7 bases lay between the germline ends. Germline V CDR1 and CDR2: SGHRS, YFSETQ. CDR3 length: 14 residues. Here the CDR3 reads CASSLAGSTGELFF. Written as DNA, the CDR3 is TGCGCCAGCAGCTTGGCTGGATCCACCGGGGAGCTGTTTTTT.

The V and J genes are TRBV5-1 and TRBJ2-5; 11 nucleotides align to TRBD1. J gave up 2 bases and V 4 bases, and 4 bases lay outside the gene matches. Germline V gene sequence: CDR1 SGHRS, CDR2 YFSETQ. The CDR3 is made up of 15 amino acids. The CDR3 bases are TGCGCCAGCAGCCCGGGACAGGGGGTTCAAGAGACCCAGTACTTC. This gives the protein CASSPGQGVQETQYF.

V is TRBV19 and J is TRBJ2-6; D gene unclear. CDR3 length: 17 amino acids. The V end was cut by 0 bases, the J end by 4 bases, with 13 bases between. The germline CDR1 and CDR2 sequences are LNHDA and SQIVND (reference sequence). The CDR3 nucleotides are TGTGCCAGTAGTATAGATAGCCCTATGTACGGGGCCAACGTCCTGACTTTC. This encodes CASSIDSPMYGANVLTF.

The gene calls are TRBV3-1 (or the pseudogene TRBV3-2) and TRBJ2-4; 7 nucleotides agree with TRBD2. CDR3 length: 16 residues. The trim removed 3 bases at V and 2 bases at J, leaving 7 bases unmatched. Germline CDR1 reads LGHDT; CDR2 reads YNNKEL (reference sequence). The CDR3 coding sequence is TGTGCCAGCAGCCAGGGGTCTAGCGGTTCCAAAAACATTCAGTACTTC. Protein product: CASSQGSSGSKNIQYF.

The gene calls are TRBV5-1 and TRBJ1-4, with TRBD1 matching 7 bases. The CDR3 consists of 14 residues. The V gene's germline CDR1 is SGHRS and CDR2 YFSETQ. After removal of 5 bases from V and 3 bases from J, the junction contained 4 bases not matched to a gene. The CDR3 loop reads CASRPGGSNEKLFF. CDR3 sequence (DNA): TGCGCCAGCAGGCCAGGGGGATCTAATGAAAAACTGTTTTTT. Combining the CDR3 with reference TRBV5-1 and TRBJ1-4 gives the whole variable domain KAGVTQTPRYLIKTRGQQVTLSCSPISGHRSVSWYQQTPGQGLQFLFEYFSETQRNKGNFPGRFSGRQFSNSRSEMNVSTLELGDSALYLCASRPGGSNEKLFFGSGTQLSVL.

This clone was counted a single time. The chain couples TRBV28 to TRBJ1-2; 9 bases line up with TRBD1. V trimming: 4 bases; J trimming: 5 bases; junction bases outside the gene matches: 2. Germline values: CDR1 MDHEN, CDR2 SYDVKM. The CDR3 spans 13 residues. For the CDR3, the DNA is TGTGCCAGCAGTTCTGGACAGGGGTATGGCTACACCTTC. Its translation: CASSSGQGYGYTF.

The genes are TRBV28 and TRBJ2-7, with TRBD2 matching over 9 bases. The CDR3 consists of 15 residues. Germline CDR1 MDHEN, CDR2 SYDVKM. V gave up 1 base and J gave up 1 base; unmatched junction bases: 2. CDR3 DNA sequence: TGTGCCAGCAGTTTATTTAGCGGGAGTTCCTACGAGCAGTACTTC. It is translated as CASSLFSGSSYEQYF. Together with reference TRBV28 and TRBJ2-7, the CDR3 gives the full variable domain: DVKVTQSSRYLVKRTGEKVFLECVQDMDHENMFWYRQDPGLGLRLIYFSYDVKMKEKGDIPEGYSVSREKKERFSLILESASTNQTSMYLCASSLFSGSSYEQYFGPGTRLTVT.

V is TRBV24-1 and J is TRBJ1-2, with D uncertain. The length of the CDR3 is 13 residues. CDR1 is KGHDR, CDR2 SFDVKD, per germline. V lost 5 bases to trimming and J lost 2 bases, with 8 bases between them. The CDR3 is CATSGNSNYGYTF. The CDR3 coding sequence is TGTGCCACCAGTGGTAACAGCAACTATGGCTACACCTTC.

This clone was recorded only once. The chain employs TRBV19 and TRBJ2-2, with D hard to call. CDR3 size: 15 residues. The V gene's germline CDR1 is LNHDA and CDR2 SQIVND (reference sequence). The V end was cut by 6 bases, the J end by 1 base, with 12 bases between. CDR3 DNA sequence: TGTGCCAGTAGGACCCGACATTTGAACACCGGGGAGCTGTTTTTT. Amino acid sequence: CASRTRHLNTGELFF.

The chain recombines TRBV6-5 with TRBJ1-4, with 10 positions matching TRBD1. The junction had 7 bases not matched to a gene; V was cut back by 8 bases and J by 7 bases. CDR1 MNHEY and CDR2 SVGAGI come from the germline V gene. The CDR3 extends over 14 amino acids. CDR3 nucleotides: TGTGCCAGCCGGCCGGGACAGGGGTTTGAAAAACTGTTTTTT. Protein: CASRPGQGFEKLFF.

The CDR3 spells CASSLGGTSGSHEQYF. CDR3 nucleotides: TGTGCCAGCAGTTTAGGCGGGACTAGCGGGAGTCACGAGCAGTACTTC. The rearrangement joins TRBV28 to TRBJ2-7; 14 nucleotides align to TRBD2. The CDR3 covers 16 residues. The germline gives CDR1 MDHEN, CDR2 SYDVKM. Trimming removed 2 bases from V and 5 bases from J; junction bases left unmatched: 5.

The gene calls are TRBV4-1 and TRBJ1-2, with D tentatively TRBD1 (5 bases). This CDR3 region has 16 residues. The ends were cut back, 2 bases at V and 4 bases at J, with 17 bases in the middle. CDR1 and CDR2 (germline): MGHRA, YSYEKL. The CDR3 protein is CASSQSPSDRSYGYTF. CDR3 coding DNA: TGCGCCAGCAGCCAAAGCCCCTCTGACAGAAGCTATGGCTACACCTTC.

This clone was observed a single time. The V gene is TRBV11-2, the J gene TRBJ1-2; no definite D call. The V end was cut by 5 bases, the J end by 4 bases, with 5 bases between. The CDR3 spans 11 residues. Per the germline V gene, CDR1 is SGHAT and CDR2 is FQNNGV. The CDR3 loop reads CASSRAYGYTF. The CDR3 DNA reads as TGTGCCAGCAGCCGGGCCTATGGCTACACCTTC.

The chain is built from TRBV6-1 and TRBJ1-1; D is unresolved. The CDR3 runs to 16 residues. CDR1 and CDR2 from the germline V gene are MNHNS and SASEGT. V shed 1 base and J shed 0 bases, with 12 bases lying between them. CDR3 residues: CASSEGIRRMNTEAFF. For the CDR3, the DNA is TGTGCCAGCAGTGAAGGGATTAGGAGGATGAACACTGAAGCTTTCTTT.

The CDR3 spells CASRLLWREEYEQYF. DNA for the CDR3: TGTGCCAGCAGATTACTATGGAGGGAGGAGTACGAGCAGTACTTC. The J gene is TRBJ2-7, the V gene TRBV6-5, with D perhaps TRBD2 (6 bases). V gave up 6 bases and J gave up 4 bases, with 19 bases separating them. The CDR3 is 15 amino acids. Per germline, CDR1 MNHEY and CDR2 SVGAGI.

The rearrangement joins TRBV2 to TRBJ2-5; 14 bases are a match to TRBD2. The CDR3 runs 22 residues. V was pared by 5 bases and J by 1 base, with 21 bases of the junction left unmatched. Germline loops: CDR1 SNHLY, CDR2 FYNNEI. The CDR3 coding sequence is TGTGCCAGCAGTACTAACAAGCCGGGACTAGCGGGAGCCAAAACAACCCAAGAGACCCAGTACTTC. It codes for CASSTNKPGLAGAKTTQETQYF.

The DNA of the CDR3 is TGTGCCAGCAGTTTAACGGCAGCCCGGCCCCAGCATTTT. Translated, it gives CASSLTAARPQHF. The V and J genes are TRBV12-3 or TRBV12-4 and TRBJ1-5; no reliable D call. The CDR3 has 13 residues. V was cut by 2 bases and J by 9 bases, with 11 bases left in between.

This clone has just one count. The chain recombines TRBV3-1 (or the pseudogene TRBV3-2) with TRBJ2-2; a possible D gene is TRBD2 (6 bases). The CDR3 is 17 residues long. Germline CDR1 reads LGHDT; CDR2 reads YNNKEL (reference sequence). V was clipped by 6 bases and J by 2 bases, with 19 bases between them. This CDR3 is CASRHISGTANTGELFF. The CDR3 DNA follows: TGTGCCAGCAGGCACATATCCGGGACTGCCAACACCGGGGAGCTGTTTTTT.

This chain links TRBV3-1 (or the pseudogene TRBV3-2) with TRBJ2-7; 9 bases fit TRBD1. The CDR3 contains 18 residues. The J segment lost 2 bases and the V segment lost 4 bases, leaving 15 bases of the junction unmatched. CDR1 is LGHDT and CDR2 is YNNKEL in the germline V gene (reference sequence). The CDR3 region has the DNA TGTGCCAGCAGCCGACGGTATTCCGGGACAGGGCGGCCCTACGAGCAGTACTTC. Translated, it gives CASSRRYSGTGRPYEQYF.

This rearrangement joins TRBV11-1 to TRBJ2-3, with D possibly called TRBD1 or TRBD2 (5 bases each). Germline assignment: CDR1 SGHAT and CDR2 FQDESV (reference sequence). V lost 6 bases and J 2 bases, leaving 12 bases between the germline ends. This CDR3 comprises 14 residues. DNA for the CDR3: TGTGCCAGCAGTTCCACGGGGCACACAGATACGCAGTATTTT. Its protein product is CASSSTGHTDTQYF.

The chain employs TRBV30 and TRBJ1-1; no reliable D call. The CDR3 is 13 residues long. CDR1 and CDR2 from the germline V gene are GTSNPN and SVGIG (reference sequence). V gave up 2 bases and J gave up 1 base, with 8 bases separating them. The CDR3: CAWSRGSNTEAFF. The CDR3 DNA reads as TGTGCCTGGAGTCGAGGCTCGAACACTGAAGCTTTCTTT.

The chain links TRBV28 to TRBJ2-3; 9 bases match TRBD2. CDR3 length equals 20 residues. The junction had 24 bases not matched to a gene; V was cut back by 6 bases and J by 5 bases. Germline V gene lookup returns CDR1 MDHEN and CDR2 SYDVKM. CDR3 in amino acids: CASSFPVTGGRAGRKDTQYF. CDR3 sequence (DNA): TGTGCCAGCAGCTTCCCCGTCACGGGCGGGAGGGCCGGGAGGAAAGATACGCAGTATTTT.

The V and J genes are TRBV28 and TRBJ1-2; TRBD1 aligns across 11 bases. J lost 5 bases, V lost 6 bases, and 11 bases had no gene match. The germline gives CDR1 MDHEN, CDR2 SYDVKM. The CDR3 extends over 16 amino acids. The CDR3 loop reads CASRTPGQGEGYGYTF. CDR3 nucleotide sequence: TGTGCCAGCAGGACTCCGGGACAGGGGGAAGGGTATGGCTACACCTTC.

This chain links TRBV3-1 (or the pseudogene TRBV3-2) with TRBJ2-2, with D perhaps matching TRBD1 (7 bases). This CDR3 region has 15 residues. Germline V gene lookup returns CDR1 LGHDT and CDR2 YNNKEL (reference sequence). The V and J ends lost 5 bases and 4 bases respectively, with 14 bases between them. CDR3 in amino acids: CASSGDRDCTGELFF. In nucleotides, the CDR3 is TGTGCCAGCAGCGGTGACAGGGACTGCACCGGGGAGCTGTTTTTT.

This chain's CDR3 is CASSTFRGVSQETQYF. The CDR3 bases are TGTGCCAGCAGCACCTTCAGGGGCGTAAGCCAAGAGACCCAGTACTTC. The chain recombines TRBV6-2 or TRBV6-3 with TRBJ2-5; a possible D gene is TRBD1 (6 bases). This CDR3 spans 16 amino acids. Trimming cost V 6 bases and J 1 base, with 18 bases left between them. Germline loops: CDR1 MNHEY, CDR2 SVGEGT.

This chain uses TRBV5-6 with TRBJ1-3; D uncertain. The CDR3 runs to 16 residues. V lost 0 bases and J lost 0, with 10 bases in between. In germline, CDR1 is SGHDT, CDR2 YYEEEE. CDR3 DNA sequence: TGTGCCAGCAGCTTGGGTAGACGGATCTCTGGAAACACCATATATTTT. Protein sequence: CASSLGRRISGNTIYF.